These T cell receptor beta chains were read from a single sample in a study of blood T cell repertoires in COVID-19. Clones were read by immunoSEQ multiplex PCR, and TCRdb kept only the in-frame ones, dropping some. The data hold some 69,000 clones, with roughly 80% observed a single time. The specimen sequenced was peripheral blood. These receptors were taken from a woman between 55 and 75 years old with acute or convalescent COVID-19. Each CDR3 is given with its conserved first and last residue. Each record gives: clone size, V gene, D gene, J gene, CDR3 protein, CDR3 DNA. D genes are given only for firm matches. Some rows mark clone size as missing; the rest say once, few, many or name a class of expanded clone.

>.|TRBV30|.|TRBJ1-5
CAWSGGGNQPQHF
TGTGCCTGGAGTGGGGGGGGCAATCAGCCCCAGCATTTT
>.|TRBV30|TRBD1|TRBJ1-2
CAWSVLQGWGYTF
TGTGCCTGGAGTGTTCTACAGGGGTGGGGCTACACCTTC
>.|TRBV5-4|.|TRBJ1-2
CASRPSGSHNYGYTF
TGTGCCAGCAGACCATCGGGGAGCCACAACTATGGCTACACCTTC
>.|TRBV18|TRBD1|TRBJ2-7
CASSPKTGALYEQYF
TGTGCCAGCTCACCAAAAACAGGGGCTCTCTACGAGCAGTACTTC
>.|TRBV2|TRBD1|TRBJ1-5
CASRARQGAYNQPQHF
TGTGCCAGCAGGGCCCGACAGGGGGCGTACAATCAGCCCCAGCATTTT
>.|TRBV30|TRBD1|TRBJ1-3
CAWRGQTWAGNTIYF
TGTGCCTGGAGGGGACAGACGTGGGCTGGAAACACCATATATTTT
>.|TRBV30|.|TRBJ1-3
CAWSVYGQFGSGNTIYF
TGTGCCTGGAGTGTATACGGACAGTTCGGCTCTGGAAACACCATATATTTT
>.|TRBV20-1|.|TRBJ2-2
CSASTGTNTGELFF
TGCAGTGCTAGTACGGGGACGAACACCGGGGAGCTGTTTTTT
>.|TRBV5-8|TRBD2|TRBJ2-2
CASSRAPAGGQTGELFF
TGTGCCAGCAGCCGTGCGCCGGCGGGGGGGCAAACCGGGGAGCTGTTTTTT
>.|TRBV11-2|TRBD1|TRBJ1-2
CASSPTGLGLYGYTF
TGTGCCAGCAGCCCGACAGGGTTGGGTCTCTATGGCTACACCTTC
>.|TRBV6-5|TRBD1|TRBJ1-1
CASSYEGASTEAFF
TGTGCCAGCAGTTACGAGGGGGCGAGCACTGAAGCTTTCTTT
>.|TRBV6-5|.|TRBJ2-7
CASSRREPRSYEQYF
TGTGCCAGCAGCCGCCGGGAGCCCCGCTCCTACGAGCAGTACTTC
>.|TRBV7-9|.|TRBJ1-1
CASSLGAQNTEAFF
TGTGCCAGCAGCTTAGGGGCCCAAAACACTGAAGCTTTCTTT
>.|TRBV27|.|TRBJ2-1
CASSFLGGGLDEQFF
TGTGCCAGCAGTTTTCTGGGGGGGGGCCTTGATGAGCAGTTCTTC
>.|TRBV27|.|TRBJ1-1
CASSPGLGSLNTEAFF
TGTGCCAGCAGTCCAGGCCTTGGCAGTCTGAACACTGAAGCTTTCTTT
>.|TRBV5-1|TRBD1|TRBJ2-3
CASSSGQHSSTDTQYF
TGCGCCAGCAGCTCGGGACAGCATTCTAGCACAGATACGCAGTATTTT
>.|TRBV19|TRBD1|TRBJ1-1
CASSIYHSGTGANEAFF
TGTGCCAGTAGTATTTACCATTCCGGGACAGGGGCGAATGAAGCTTTCTTT
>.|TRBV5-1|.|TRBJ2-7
CASSFDRAYEQYF
TGCGCCAGCAGCTTCGACAGAGCCTACGAGCAGTACTTC
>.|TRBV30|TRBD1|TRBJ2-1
CAWRRTGDNEQFF
TGTGCCTGGAGGAGGACAGGGGACAATGAGCAGTTCTTC
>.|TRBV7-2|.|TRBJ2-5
CASSLRRGLRETQYF
TGTGCCAGCAGCTTAAGGAGGGGGCTTAGGGAGACCCAGTACTTC
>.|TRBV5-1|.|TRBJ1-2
CASSLGSNRAGANYGYTF
TGCGCCAGCAGCTTGGGCTCTAACAGGGCAGGGGCTAACTATGGCTACACCTTC
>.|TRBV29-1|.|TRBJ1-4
CSVGGSTNEKLFF
TGCAGCGTTGGAGGCTCAACTAATGAAAAACTGTTTTTT
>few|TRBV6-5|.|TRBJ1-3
CASSSVNSGNTIYF
TGTGCCAGCAGTTCCGTTAACTCTGGAAACACCATATATTTT
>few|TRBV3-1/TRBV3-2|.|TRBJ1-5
CASSQDRPSGTANQPQHF
TGTGCCAGCAGCCAAGATCGACCGAGCGGTACCGCCAATCAGCCCCAGCATTTT
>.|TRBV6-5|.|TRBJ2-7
CAISDSIYEQYF
TGTGCCATCTCGGACAGTATCTACGAGCAGTATTTC
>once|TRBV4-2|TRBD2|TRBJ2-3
CASSQDGGRSGGWQDTQYF
TGTGCCAGCAGCCAAGATGGGGGAAGGAGCGGGGGTTGGCAAGATACGCAGTATTTT
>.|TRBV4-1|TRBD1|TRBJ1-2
CASSQLARGDYGYTF
TGCGCCAGCAGCCAATTGGCCAGGGGGGACTATGGCTACACCTTC
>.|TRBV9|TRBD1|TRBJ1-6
CASSAGQDNSPLHF
TGTGCCAGCAGCGCCGGACAGGATAATTCACCCCTCCACTTT
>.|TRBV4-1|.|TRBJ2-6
CASSQDNIKQGNTGANVLTF
TGCGCCAGCAGCCAAGATAATATAAAACAGGGAAACACTGGGGCCAACGTCCTGACTTTC
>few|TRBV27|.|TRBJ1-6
CASSLSPQGNNSPLHF
TGTGCCAGCAGTTTATCCCCACAGGGAAATAATTCACCCCTCCACTTT
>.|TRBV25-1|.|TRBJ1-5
CASSEGTRGPQHF
TGTGCCAGCAGTGAGGGGACTCGGGGGCCCCAGCATTTT
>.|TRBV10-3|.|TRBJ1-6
CAISESSLSGDGNSPLHF
TGTGCCATCAGTGAGTCCTCCCTTTCCGGGGATGGCAATTCACCCCTCCACTTT
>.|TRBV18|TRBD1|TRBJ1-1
CASSPGTENSEAFF
TGTGCCAGCTCACCCGGGACAGAGAATTCTGAAGCTTTCTTT
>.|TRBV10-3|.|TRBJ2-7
CAISDFLESYEQYF
TGTGCCATCAGTGATTTTTTAGAGTCCTACGAGCAGTACTTC
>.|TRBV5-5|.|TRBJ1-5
CASSLDGRGVQPQHF
TGTGCCAGCAGCTTGGACGGCAGAGGTGTTCAGCCCCAGCATTTT
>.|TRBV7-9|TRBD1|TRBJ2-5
CASSGSGTGGRETQYF
TGTGCCAGCAGCGGCTCCGGGACAGGGGGCCGCGAGACCCAGTACTTC
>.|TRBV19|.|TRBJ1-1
CVTRNQGHTEAFF
TGTGTCACAAGGAATCAGGGGCACACTGAAGCTTTCTTT
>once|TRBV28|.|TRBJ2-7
CASSITGRSSYEQYF
TGTGCCAGCAGCATAACAGGGCGAAGCTCCTACGAGCAGTACTTC
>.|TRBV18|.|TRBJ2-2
CASSLSQGSGELFF
TGTGCCAGCTCACTCTCCCAGGGTTCCGGGGAGCTGTTTTTT
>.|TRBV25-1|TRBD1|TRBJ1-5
CASSQTGTNQPQHF
TGTGCCAGCAGTCAGACAGGGACCAATCAGCCCCAGCATTTT
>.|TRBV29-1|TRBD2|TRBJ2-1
CSVEIGREALSNEQFF
TGCAGCGTTGAAATCGGGCGGGAGGCCCTATCCAATGAGCAGTTCTTC